The clone carrying this T cell receptor (beta chain) was seen more than once but under ten times. Amplification of TCR beta CDR3 regions was performed using RNA transcripts as template. The HTBI primer set served for first-round RT-PCR of the TCR CDR3. TCRdb reanalysed the multiplex PCR reads using MiXCR and keeps one entry per CDR3 protein. The table has roughly 570,000 distinct CDR3 sequences, about 43% seen once; the top ten hold around 20%. This sample was included in a study of T cells in Graves' hyperthyroidism and ophthalmopathy. The CDR3 totals 16 residues. The germline V gene encodes CDR1 LGHDT and CDR2 YNNKEL (reference sequence). V lost 1 base and J lost 2; bases outside the gene matches: 6.

The V call is TRBV3-1, the J call TRBJ2-5, with 8 bases aligning to TRBD2. Sequencing input: peripheral blood or thyroid tissue (not recorded which). The origin of this receptor is an adult woman with Graves' disease, either hyperthyroidism or ophthalmopathy (not recorded which). CDR3 in DNA: TGTGCCAGCAGCCAAGGAGGCGGGAGGCAACAAGAGACCCAGTACTTC. It specifies CASSQGGGRQQETQYF.